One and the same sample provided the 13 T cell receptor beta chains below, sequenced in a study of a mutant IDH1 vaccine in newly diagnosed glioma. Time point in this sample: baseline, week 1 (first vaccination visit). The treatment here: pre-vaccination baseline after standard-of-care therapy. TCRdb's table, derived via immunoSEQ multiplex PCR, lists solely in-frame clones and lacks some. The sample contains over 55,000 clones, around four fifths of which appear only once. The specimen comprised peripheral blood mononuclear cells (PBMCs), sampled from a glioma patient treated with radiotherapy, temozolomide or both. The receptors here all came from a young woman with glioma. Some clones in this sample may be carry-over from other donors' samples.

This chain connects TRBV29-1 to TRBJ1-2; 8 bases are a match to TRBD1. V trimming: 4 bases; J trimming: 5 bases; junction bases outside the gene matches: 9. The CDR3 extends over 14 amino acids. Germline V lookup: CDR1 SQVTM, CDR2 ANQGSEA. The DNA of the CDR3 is TGCAGCGTTGCCGCTGGACAGGGCTTGTATGGCTACACCTTC. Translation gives CSVAAGQGLYGYTF. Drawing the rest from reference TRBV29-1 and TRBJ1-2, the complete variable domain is SAVISQKPSRDICQRGTSLTIQCQVDSQVTMMFWYRQQPGQSLTLIATANQGSEATYESGFVIDKFPISRPNLTFSTLTVSNMSPEDSSIYLCSVAAGQGLYGYTFGSGTRLTVV.

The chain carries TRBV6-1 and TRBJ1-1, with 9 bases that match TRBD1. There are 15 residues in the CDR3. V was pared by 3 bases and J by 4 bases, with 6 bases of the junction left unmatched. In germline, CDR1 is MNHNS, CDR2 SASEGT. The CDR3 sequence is CASSDTGGRGTEAFF. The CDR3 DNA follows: TGTGCCAGCAGTGACACAGGGGGCCGAGGCACTGAAGCTTTCTTT.

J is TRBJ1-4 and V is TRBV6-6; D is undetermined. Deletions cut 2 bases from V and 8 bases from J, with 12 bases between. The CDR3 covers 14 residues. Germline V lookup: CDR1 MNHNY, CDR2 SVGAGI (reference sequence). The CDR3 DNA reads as TGTGCCAGCAGTTACGGCCACGTCGCCGAAAAACTGTTTTTT. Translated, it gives CASSYGHVAEKLFF.

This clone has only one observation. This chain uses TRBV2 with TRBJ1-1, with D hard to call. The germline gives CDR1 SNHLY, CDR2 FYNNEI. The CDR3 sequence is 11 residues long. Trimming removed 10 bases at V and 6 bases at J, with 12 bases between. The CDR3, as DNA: TGTGCCACCCGGACCCCCGCTGAAGCTTTCTTT. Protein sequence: CATRTPAEAFF.

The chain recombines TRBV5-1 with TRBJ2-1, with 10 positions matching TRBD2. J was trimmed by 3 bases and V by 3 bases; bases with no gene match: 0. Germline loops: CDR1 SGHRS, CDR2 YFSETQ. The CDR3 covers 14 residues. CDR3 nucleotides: TGCGCCAGCAGCTGGACTAGCGGCTACAATGAGCAGTTCTTC. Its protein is CASSWTSGYNEQFF.

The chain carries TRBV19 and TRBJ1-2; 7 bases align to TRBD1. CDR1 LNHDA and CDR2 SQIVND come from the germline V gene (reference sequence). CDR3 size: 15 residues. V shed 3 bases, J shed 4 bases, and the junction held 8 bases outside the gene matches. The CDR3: CASSISGGSSYGYTF. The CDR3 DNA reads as TGTGCCAGTAGTATCTCAGGGGGTTCGAGCTATGGCTACACCTTC.

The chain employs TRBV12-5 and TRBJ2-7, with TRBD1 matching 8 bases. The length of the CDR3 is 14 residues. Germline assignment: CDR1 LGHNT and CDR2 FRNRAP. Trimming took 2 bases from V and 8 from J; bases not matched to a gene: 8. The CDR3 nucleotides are TGTGCTAGTGGTTTGACAGGGGGGAGCGTAAAGCAGTACTTC. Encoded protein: CASGLTGGSVKQYF.

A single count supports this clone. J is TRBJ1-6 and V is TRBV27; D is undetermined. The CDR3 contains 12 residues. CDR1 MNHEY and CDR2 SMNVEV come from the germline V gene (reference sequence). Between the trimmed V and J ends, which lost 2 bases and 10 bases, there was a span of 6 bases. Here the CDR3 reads CASSLARSPLHF. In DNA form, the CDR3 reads TGTGCCAGCAGTTTAGCTAGGTCACCCCTCCACTTT.

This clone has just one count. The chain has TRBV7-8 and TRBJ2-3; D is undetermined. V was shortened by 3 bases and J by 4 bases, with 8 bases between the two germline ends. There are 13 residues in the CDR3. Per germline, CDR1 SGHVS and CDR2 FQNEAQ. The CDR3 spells CASSFGSSDTQYF. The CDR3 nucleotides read TGTGCCAGCAGCTTCGGAAGTTCAGATACGCAGTATTTT.

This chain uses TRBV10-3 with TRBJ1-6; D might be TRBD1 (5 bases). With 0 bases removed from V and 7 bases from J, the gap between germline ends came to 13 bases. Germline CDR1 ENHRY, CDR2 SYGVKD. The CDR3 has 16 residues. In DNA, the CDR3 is TGTGCCATCAGTGAGTCCGCGGCAGGGACCAATTCACCCCTCCACTTT. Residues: CAISESAAGTNSPLHF.

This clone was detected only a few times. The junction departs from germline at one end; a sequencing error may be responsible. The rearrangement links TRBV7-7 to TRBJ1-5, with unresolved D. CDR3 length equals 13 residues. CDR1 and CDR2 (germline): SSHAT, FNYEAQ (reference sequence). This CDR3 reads CASSRGPGQPQHF. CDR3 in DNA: TGTGCTAGCAGCCGCGGGCCCGGTCAGCCCCAGCATTTT.

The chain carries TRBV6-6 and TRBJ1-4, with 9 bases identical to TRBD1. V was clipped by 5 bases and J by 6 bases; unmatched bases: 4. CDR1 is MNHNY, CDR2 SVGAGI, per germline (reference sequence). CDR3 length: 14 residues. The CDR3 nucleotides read TGTGCCAGCAGTCCCCGGGACAGGGATGAAAAACTGTTTTTT. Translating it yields CASSPRDRDEKLFF.

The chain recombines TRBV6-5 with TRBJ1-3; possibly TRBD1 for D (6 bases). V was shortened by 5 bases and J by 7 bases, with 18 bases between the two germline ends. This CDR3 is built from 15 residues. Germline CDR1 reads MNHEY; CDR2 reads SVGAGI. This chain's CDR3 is CASSITGDTGNTIYF. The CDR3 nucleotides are TGTGCCAGCAGTATCACGGGGGATACAGGGAACACCATATATTTT.